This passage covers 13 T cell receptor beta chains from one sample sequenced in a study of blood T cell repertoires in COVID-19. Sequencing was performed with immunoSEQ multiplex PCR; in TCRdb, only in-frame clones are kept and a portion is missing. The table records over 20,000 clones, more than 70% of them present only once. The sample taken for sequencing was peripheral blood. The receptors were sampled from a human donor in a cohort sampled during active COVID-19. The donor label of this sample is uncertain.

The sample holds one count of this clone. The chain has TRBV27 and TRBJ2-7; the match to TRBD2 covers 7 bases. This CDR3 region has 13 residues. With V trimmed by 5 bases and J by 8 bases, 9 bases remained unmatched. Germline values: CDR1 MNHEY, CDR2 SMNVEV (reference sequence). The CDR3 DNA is TGTGCCAGCAGTCTCCGCCGGGAGGATAAGCAGTACTTC. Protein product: CASSLRREDKQYF.

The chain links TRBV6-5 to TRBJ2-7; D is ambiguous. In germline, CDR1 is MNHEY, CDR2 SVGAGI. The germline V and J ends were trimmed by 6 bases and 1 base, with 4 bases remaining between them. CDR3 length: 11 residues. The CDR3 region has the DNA TGTGCCAGCAGCCCATCCTACGAGCAGTACTTC. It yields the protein CASSPSYEQYF.

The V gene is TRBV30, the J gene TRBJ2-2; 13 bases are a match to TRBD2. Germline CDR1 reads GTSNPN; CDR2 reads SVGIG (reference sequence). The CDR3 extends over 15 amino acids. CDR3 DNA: TGTGCTCGGACTAGCGGGAGCGGAAACACCGGGGAGCTGTTTTTT. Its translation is CARTSGSGNTGELFF.

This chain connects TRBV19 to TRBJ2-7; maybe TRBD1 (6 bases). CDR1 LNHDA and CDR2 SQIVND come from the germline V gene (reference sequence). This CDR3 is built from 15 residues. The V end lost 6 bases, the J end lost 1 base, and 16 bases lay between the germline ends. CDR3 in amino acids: CASSPQRGMSYEQYF. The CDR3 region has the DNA TGTGCCAGTAGCCCCCAGAGGGGGATGTCCTACGAGCAGTACTTC.

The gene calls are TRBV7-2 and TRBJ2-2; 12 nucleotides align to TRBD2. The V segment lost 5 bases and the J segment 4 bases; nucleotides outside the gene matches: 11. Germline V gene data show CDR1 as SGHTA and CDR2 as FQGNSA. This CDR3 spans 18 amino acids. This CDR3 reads CASSPSGLAGGGTGELFF. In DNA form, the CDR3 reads TGTGCCAGCAGCCCCTCGGGGCTAGCGGGAGGGGGCACCGGGGAGCTGTTTTTT. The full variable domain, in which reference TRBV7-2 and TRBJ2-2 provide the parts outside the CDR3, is GAGVSQSPSNKVTEKGKDVELRCDPISGHTALYWYRQSLGQGLEFLIYFQGNSAPDKSGLPSDRFSAERTGGSVSTLTIQRTQQEDSAVYLCASSPSGLAGGGTGELFFGEGSRLTVL.

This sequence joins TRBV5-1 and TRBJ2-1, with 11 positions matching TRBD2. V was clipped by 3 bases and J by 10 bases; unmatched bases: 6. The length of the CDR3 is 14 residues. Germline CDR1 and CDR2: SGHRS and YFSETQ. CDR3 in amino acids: CASSSLAGVGEQFF. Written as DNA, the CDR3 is TGCGCCAGCAGCTCACTAGCGGGAGTGGGCGAGCAGTTCTTC.

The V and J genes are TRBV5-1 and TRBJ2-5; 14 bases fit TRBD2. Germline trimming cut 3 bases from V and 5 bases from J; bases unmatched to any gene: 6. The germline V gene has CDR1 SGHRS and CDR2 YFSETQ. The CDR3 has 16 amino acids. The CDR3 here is CASSSGTSGSRETQYF. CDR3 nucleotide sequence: TGCGCCAGCAGCTCTGGGACTAGCGGGAGCCGGGAGACCCAGTACTTC.

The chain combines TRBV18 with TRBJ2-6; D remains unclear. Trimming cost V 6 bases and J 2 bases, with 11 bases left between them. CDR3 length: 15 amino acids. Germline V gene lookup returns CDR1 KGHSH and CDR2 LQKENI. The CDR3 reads CASSPTATGANVLTF. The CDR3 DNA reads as TGTGCCAGCTCTCCAACAGCTACTGGGGCCAACGTCCTGACTTTC.

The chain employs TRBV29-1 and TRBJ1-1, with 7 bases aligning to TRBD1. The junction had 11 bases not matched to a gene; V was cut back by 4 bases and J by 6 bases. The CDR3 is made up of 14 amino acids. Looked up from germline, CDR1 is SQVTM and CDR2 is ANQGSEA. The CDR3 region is CSVGGQHGLAEAFF. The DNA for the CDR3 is TGCAGCGTTGGGGGACAGCACGGGTTGGCTGAAGCTTTCTTT.

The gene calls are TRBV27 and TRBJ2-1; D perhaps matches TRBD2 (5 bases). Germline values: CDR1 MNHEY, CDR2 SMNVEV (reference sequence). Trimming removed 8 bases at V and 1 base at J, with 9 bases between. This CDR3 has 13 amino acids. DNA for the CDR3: TGTGCCAGCCCGGGGAAATCCTACAATGAGCAGTTCTTC. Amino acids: CASPGKSYNEQFF.

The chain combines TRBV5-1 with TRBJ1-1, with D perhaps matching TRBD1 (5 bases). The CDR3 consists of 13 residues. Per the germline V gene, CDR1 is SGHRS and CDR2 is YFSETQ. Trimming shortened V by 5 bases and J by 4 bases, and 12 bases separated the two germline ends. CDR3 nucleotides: TGCGCCAGCAGGAGCGGGGCAGTCACTGAAGCTTTCTTT. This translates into CASRSGAVTEAFF.

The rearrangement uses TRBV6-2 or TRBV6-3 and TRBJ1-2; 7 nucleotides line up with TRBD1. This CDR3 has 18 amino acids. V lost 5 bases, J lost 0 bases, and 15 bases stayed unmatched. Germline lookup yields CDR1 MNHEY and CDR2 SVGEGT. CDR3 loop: CASSQFQTGTLTNYGYTF. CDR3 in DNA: TGTGCCAGCAGTCAATTCCAGACAGGGACCCTAACTAACTATGGCTACACCTTC.

The CDR3, as DNA: TGTGCCAGTAATCGGGGTCCCTCTGGAAACACCATATATTTT. Amino acid sequence: CASNRGPSGNTIYF. J is TRBJ1-3 and V is TRBV19; no firm D call. This CDR3 comprises 14 residues. V lost 7 bases and J lost 0, with 10 bases in between. The V gene's germline CDR1 is LNHDA and CDR2 SQIVND (reference sequence).